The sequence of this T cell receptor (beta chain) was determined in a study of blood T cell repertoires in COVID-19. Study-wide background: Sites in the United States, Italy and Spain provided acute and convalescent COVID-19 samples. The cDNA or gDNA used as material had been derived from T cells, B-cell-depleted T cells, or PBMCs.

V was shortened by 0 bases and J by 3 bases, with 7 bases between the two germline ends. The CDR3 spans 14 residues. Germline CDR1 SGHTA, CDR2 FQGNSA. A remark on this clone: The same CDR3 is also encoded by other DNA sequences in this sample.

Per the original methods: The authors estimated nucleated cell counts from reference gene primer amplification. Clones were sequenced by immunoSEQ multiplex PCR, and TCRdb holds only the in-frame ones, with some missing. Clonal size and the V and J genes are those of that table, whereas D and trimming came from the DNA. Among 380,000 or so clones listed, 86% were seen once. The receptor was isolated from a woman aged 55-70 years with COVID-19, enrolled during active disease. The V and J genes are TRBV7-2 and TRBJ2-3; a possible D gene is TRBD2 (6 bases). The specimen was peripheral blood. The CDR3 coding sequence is TGTGCCAGCAGCTTAGCTGGGGGGACAGATACGCAGTATTTT. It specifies CASSLAGGTDTQYF.